The entry below describes one T cell receptor (beta chain). Its matching antigen is unknown. Germline CDR1 and CDR2: MNHNY and SVGAGI (reference sequence). The CDR3 extends over 15 amino acids. Deletions cut 6 bases from V and 3 bases from J, with 18 bases between. This entry comes from a study of cytomegalovirus exposure and HLA in healthy donors. The study's findings and limits: Accounts indicate the classifier identified cytomegalovirus status with strong specificity and sensitivity.

Assay: immunoSEQ multiplex PCR; the TCRdb copy retains only in-frame clones and omits some. The repertoire has about 160,000 clones, approximately 87% of them found once; the top ten carry around 5%. The donors belonged to the approximately 110-subject validation cohort, separate from the roughly 670-subject first cohort. The TCR comes from a woman aged 30 to 39 in good health and CMV-seronegative. The source material was PBMCs. V usage is TRBV6-6 and J usage is TRBJ2-7, with a tentative D call TRBD1 (7 bases). CDR3 loop: CASRLGGQKLYEQYF. The CDR3 coding sequence is TGTGCCAGCAGGTTGGGGGGACAGAAGCTCTACGAGCAGTACTTC.